This T cell receptor beta chain was recorded in a study of beta chain features in type 1 diabetes. Points from the study as a whole: Equally in patients and controls, PCR might preferentially amplify shorter templates.

The germline V gene encodes CDR1 SGHTA and CDR2 FQGNSA. The CDR3 loop spans 10 amino acids. V was trimmed by 10 bases and J by 5 bases, leaving 8 bases between them. Expressed TCRB transcripts were sequenced because the isolated RNA had all been reverse transcribed beforehand. Only in-frame clones appear in the TCRdb table, and some are missing; sequencing was by immunoSEQ multiplex PCR. The sample carries 150,000 to 160,000 clones, approximately 12% recorded once. Details on this clone: Its antigen is not known.

The sample was central memory CD4+ T cells from blood. This receptor was taken from a man aged 18 to 35 in good health. The chain joins TRBV7-2 to TRBJ2-5; no firm D call. Here the CDR3 reads CAIGRETQYF. DNA for the CDR3: TGTGCCATTGGACGGGAGACCCAGTACTTC. The whole variable domain, filled in from reference TRBV7-2 and TRBJ2-5, reads GAGVSQSPSNKVTEKGKDVELRCDPISGHTALYWYRQSLGQGLEFLIYFQGNSAPDKSGLPSDRFSAERTGGSVSTLTIQRTQQEDSAVYLCAIGRETQYFGPGTRLLVL.